These 24 T cell receptor beta chains came from one sample sequenced in a study of blood T cell repertoires in COVID-19. Some clones are missing from TCRdb's copy, which holds only in-frame ones; the method was immunoSEQ multiplex PCR. The table includes about 260,000 clones, about 85% detected once. The sequenced sample consisted of peripheral blood. Source of these receptors: a man aged 55-75 years who had recovered from COVID-19.

This chain joins TRBV29-1 and TRBJ1-5, with 9 bases identical to TRBD1. The CDR3 is made up of 13 amino acids. The V gene end was trimmed by 6 bases and the J gene end by 3 bases; junction bases not matched to a gene: 3. Germline CDR1 reads SQVTM; CDR2 reads ANQGSEA. The CDR3 DNA follows: TGCAGCGTGGGGGACAGGGACAATCAGCCCCAGCATTTT. Encoded protein: CSVGDRDNQPQHF.

There are a few counts of this clone. This chain uses TRBV5-8 with TRBJ1-1; no firm D call. The V gene's germline CDR1 is SGHTS and CDR2 YDEGEE. V lost 0 bases and J lost 10, with 13 bases in between. The CDR3 is 13 residues long. CDR3 coding DNA: TGTGCCAGCAGCTTGGCGGCAGGTGGTATAGCTTTCTTT. This encodes CASSLAAGGIAFF.

This clone was picked up one time. The CDR3 is CASRTSGTGVYMFF. CDR3 in DNA: TGTGCCAGCAGAACTTCCGGAACAGGGGTGTATATGTTCTTC. The chain employs TRBV14 and TRBJ2-1; 7 bases are a match to TRBD1. The CDR3 contains 14 residues. Germline CDR1 and CDR2: SGHDN and FVKESK. V shed 6 bases and J 15 bases; nucleotides not matched to a gene: 17.

The chain uses TRBV10-3 and TRBJ2-6; 7 nucleotides match TRBD1. CDR3 size: 14 residues. Germline V gene lookup returns CDR1 ENHRY and CDR2 SYGVKD. J gave up 1 base and V 10 bases, and 4 bases lay outside the gene matches. CDR3 DNA sequence: TGTGCCACCGAACAGGGGTCTGGGGCCAACGTCCTGACTTTC. Translating it yields CATEQGSGANVLTF.

The rearrangement links TRBV7-8 to TRBJ1-1, with D possibly being TRBD1 (6 bases). Deletions cut 5 bases from V and 4 bases from J, with 14 bases between. Germline assignment: CDR1 SGHVS and CDR2 FQNEAQ. This CDR3 contains 14 residues. In DNA, the CDR3 is TGTGCCAGCAGCGTCTTACAGGGATCCACTGAAGCTTTCTTT. The encoded protein is CASSVLQGSTEAFF.

V is TRBV3-1 (or the pseudogene TRBV3-2) and J is TRBJ2-7; TRBD2 matches at 13 bases. Germline loops: CDR1 LGHDT, CDR2 YNNKEL (reference sequence). V shed 2 bases and J 2 bases; nucleotides not matched to a gene: 6. The CDR3 contains 17 residues. CDR3 nucleotides: TGTGCCAGCAGCCAAACTAGCGGGGGGGCCCCCGCCTACGAGCAGTACTTC. Its protein product is CASSQTSGGAPAYEQYF.

The chain couples TRBV4-1 to TRBJ2-7; 10 bases agree with TRBD2. Germline CDR1 reads MGHRA; CDR2 reads YSYEKL. Unmatched junction bases numbered 2, after V lost 2 bases and J lost 4 bases. The CDR3 sequence is 14 residues long. CDR3 nucleotide sequence: TGCGCCAGCAGCCAACGGACTAGCGGATACGAGCAGTACTTC. Translation: CASSQRTSGYEQYF.

This sequence joins TRBV15 and TRBJ2-1, with 14 bases identical to TRBD2. The CDR3 length is 18 residues. V shed 4 bases, J shed 0 bases, and the junction held 5 bases outside the gene matches. Germline V gene sequence: CDR1 LNHNV, CDR2 YYDKDF (reference sequence). CDR3 nucleotide sequence: TGTGCCACCAGCACCAGGACTAGCGGGGGGAGCTCCTACAATGAGCAGTTCTTC. It specifies CATSTRTSGGSSYNEQFF.

The chain carries TRBV7-2 and TRBJ1-3, with 7 bases lining up with TRBD1. This CDR3 spans 13 amino acids. V shed 1 base, J shed 8 bases, and the junction held 2 bases outside the gene matches. CDR1 and CDR2 (germline): SGHTA, FQGNSA. CDR3 DNA: TGTGCCAGCAGCTTAGGGCAGGGGGACACCATATATTTT. Translated: CASSLGQGDTIYF.

This chain links TRBV11-3 with TRBJ1-1; D gene unclear. The CDR3 spans 14 residues. Germline assignment: CDR1 SGHNT and CDR2 YENEEA. V shed 4 bases and J shed 2 bases, with 11 bases lying between them. The CDR3 loop is CASSSTAGNTEAFF. In nucleotides, the CDR3 is TGTGCCAGCAGCTCAACAGCGGGAAACACTGAAGCTTTCTTT.

V gene TRBV5-1 combines with J gene TRBJ1-1, with 9 bases matching TRBD1. This CDR3 spans 15 amino acids. From germline, CDR1 is SGHRS and CDR2 YFSETQ. The trim removed 5 bases at V and 4 bases at J, leaving 9 bases unmatched. This chain's CDR3 is CASRPRDREITEAFF. The CDR3 nucleotides are TGCGCCAGCAGACCCCGGGACAGGGAAATCACTGAAGCTTTCTTT. Filled out from reference TRBV5-1 and TRBJ1-1, the complete variable domain reads KAGVTQTPRYLIKTRGQQVTLSCSPISGHRSVSWYQQTPGQGLQFLFEYFSETQRNKGNFPGRFSGRQFSNSRSEMNVSTLELGDSALYLCASRPRDREITEAFFGQGTRLTVV.

Regarding this clone: Germline is not matched at one junction end, which may reflect a read error. This sequence joins TRBV7-2 and TRBJ2-1; 11 bases fit TRBD2. This CDR3 has 20 amino acids. Germline-derived CDR1 and CDR2 are SGHTA and FQGNSA. The CDR3 is CASSLAPHRSSTSGDHEQFF. The CDR3 DNA sequence: TGTGCCAGCAGCCTAGCGCCCCACCGCTCCTCGACTAGCGGGGACCATGAGCAGTTCTTC.

The gene calls are TRBV5-1 and TRBJ2-2, with a tentative D call TRBD1 (5 bases). The CDR3 is 18 amino acids. The V end lost 5 bases, the J end lost 1 base, and 21 bases lay between the germline ends. CDR1 is SGHRS and CDR2 is YFSETQ in the germline V gene. The CDR3 bases are TGCGCCAGCAGAACCCACAGGACCGATACTCAGAACACCGGGGAGCTGTTTTTT. It translates to CASRTHRTDTQNTGELFF.

This clone was picked up a small number of times. This chain uses TRBV3-1 (or the pseudogene TRBV3-2) with TRBJ1-5, with D perhaps matching TRBD1 (5 bases). This CDR3 is 15 amino acids long. Deletions cut 4 bases from V and 5 bases from J, with 15 bases between. Germline loops: CDR1 LGHDT, CDR2 YNNKEL (reference sequence). This CDR3 reads CASSPNGQSHQPQHF. Here the CDR3 DNA reads TGTGCCAGCAGCCCGAACGGACAATCGCATCAGCCCCAGCATTTT.

V gene TRBV5-6 combines with J gene TRBJ2-1; D is possibly TRBD2 (6 bases). Trimming removed 4 bases at V and 12 bases at J, with 23 bases between. The CDR3 has 15 amino acids. Germline V gene lookup returns CDR1 SGHDT and CDR2 YYEEEE. CDR3 amino acids: CASSPGEVQVRGQFF. The CDR3 coding sequence is TGTGCCAGCAGCCCCGGGGAGGTACAGGTTCGCGGGCAGTTCTTC.

The chain is built from TRBV9 and TRBJ2-3, with D maybe TRBD1 (6 bases). Trimming cost V 4 bases and J 3 bases, with 18 bases left between them. This CDR3 spans 16 amino acids. CDR1 and CDR2 (germline): SGDLS, YYNGEE. CDR3 protein: CASSSPQGQVTDTQYF. CDR3 DNA sequence: TGTGCCAGCAGCTCACCACAGGGCCAGGTGACAGATACGCAGTATTTT.

The chain couples TRBV19 to TRBJ2-5; 9 positions agree with TRBD1. The CDR3 contains 14 residues. CDR1 is LNHDA, CDR2 SQIVND, per germline (reference sequence). After removal of 7 bases from V and 5 bases from J, the junction contained 8 bases not matched to a gene. The CDR3 DNA follows: TGTGCCAGTAACCGGGACAGGGATTCTGAGACCCAGTACTTC. It encodes CASNRDRDSETQYF.

The chain recombines TRBV7-7 with TRBJ2-1, with 9 bases aligning to TRBD1. The CDR3 loop spans 14 amino acids. Germline values: CDR1 SSHAT, CDR2 FNYEAQ (reference sequence). The trim removed 5 bases at V and 6 bases at J, leaving 5 bases unmatched. The CDR3 nucleotides are TGTGCCAGCAGCCCGGACAGGGGAAGCAATGAGCAGTTCTTC. Its protein is CASSPDRGSNEQFF.

Worth noting for this clone: Different DNA sequences within this sample yield the same CDR3. V and J are TRBV19 and TRBJ1-2; TRBD1 agrees at 7 bases. V was pared by 5 bases and J by 4 bases, with 4 bases of the junction left unmatched. The CDR3 loop spans 13 amino acids. The germline V gene has CDR1 LNHDA and CDR2 SQIVND (reference sequence). CDR3 DNA sequence: TGTGCCAGTAGTCCGCGACAGGGCTATGGCTACACCTTC. It encodes CASSPRQGYGYTF.

The J gene is TRBJ2-7, the V gene TRBV19; D is perhaps TRBD1 (5 bases). The CDR3 spans 14 residues. V gave up 1 base and J gave up 5 bases, with 12 bases separating them. Germline V gives CDR1 LNHDA, CDR2 SQIVND (reference sequence). Here the CDR3 DNA reads TGTGCCAGTAGTATAGTGGTCAGGGCCGACGAGCAGTACTTC. Translating it yields CASSIVVRADEQYF. The complete variable domain, with remaining parts taken from reference TRBV19 and TRBJ2-7, reads DGGITQSPKYLFRKEGQNVTLSCEQNLNHDAMYWYRQDPGQGLRLIYYSQIVNDFQKGDIAEGYSVSREKKESFPLTVTSAQKNPTAFYLCASSIVVRADEQYFGPGTRLTVT.

Worth noting for this clone: Sequence at one end of the junction differs from germline and may be a read error. The chain carries TRBV7-7 and TRBJ1-2, with D possibly being TRBD1 (5 bases). The CDR3 loop spans 15 amino acids. From germline, CDR1 is SSHAT and CDR2 FNYEAQ (reference sequence). This CDR3 reads CASTLGGYPGYGYTF. The CDR3 nucleotides read TGTGCTAGCACCTTGGGGGGTTATCCCGGGTATGGCTACACCTTC.

The chain couples TRBV13 to TRBJ2-1; D unresolved. Germline loops: CDR1 PRHDT, CDR2 FYEKMQ (reference sequence). The length of the CDR3 is 14 residues. Trimming removed 5 bases at V and 5 bases at J, with 13 bases between. CDR3 coding DNA: TGTGCCAGCAGCCACCCGACTGCAAACAATGAGCAGTTCTTC. Protein product: CASSHPTANNEQFF.

The chain links TRBV27 to TRBJ1-2, with TRBD1 as a possible D gene (6 bases). The CDR3 spans 14 residues. Deletions cut 3 bases from V and 5 bases from J, with 13 bases between. Germline V gene sequence: CDR1 MNHEY, CDR2 SMNVEV (reference sequence). The CDR3 DNA follows: TGTGCCAGCAGTTTCGGGGGGGCAGGGTATGGCTACACCTTC. Translating gives CASSFGGAGYGYTF.

The rearrangement links TRBV6-9 to TRBJ2-3; D not certain. The V gene lost 2 bases and the J gene lost 0 bases, with 6 bases spanning the gap. CDR1 MNHGY and CDR2 SVAAGI come from the germline V gene. This CDR3 region has 14 residues. Here the CDR3 reads CASSYSASTDTQYF. The CDR3 nucleotides read TGTGCCAGCAGTTATAGCGCTAGCACAGATACGCAGTATTTT.